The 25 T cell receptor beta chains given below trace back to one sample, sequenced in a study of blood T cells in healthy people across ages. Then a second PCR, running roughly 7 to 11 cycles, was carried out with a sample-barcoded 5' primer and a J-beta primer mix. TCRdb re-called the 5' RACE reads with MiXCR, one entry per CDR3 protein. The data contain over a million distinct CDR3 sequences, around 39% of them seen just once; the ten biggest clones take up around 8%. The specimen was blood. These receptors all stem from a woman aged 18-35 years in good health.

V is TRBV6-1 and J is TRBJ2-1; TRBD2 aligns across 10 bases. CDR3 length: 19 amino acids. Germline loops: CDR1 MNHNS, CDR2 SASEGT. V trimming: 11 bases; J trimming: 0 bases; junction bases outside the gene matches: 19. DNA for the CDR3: TGTGCCGGCTACCCCCGGGGGACTAGCGAAGCGAGCTCCTACAATGAGCAGTTCTTC. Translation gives CAGYPRGTSEASSYNEQFF.

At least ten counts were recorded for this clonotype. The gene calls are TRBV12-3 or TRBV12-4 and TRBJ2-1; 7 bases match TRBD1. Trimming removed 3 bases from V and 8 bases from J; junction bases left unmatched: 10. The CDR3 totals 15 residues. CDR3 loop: CASSLVDRVGDEQFF. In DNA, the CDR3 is TGTGCCAGCAGTTTGGTAGACAGGGTAGGTGATGAGCAGTTCTTC.

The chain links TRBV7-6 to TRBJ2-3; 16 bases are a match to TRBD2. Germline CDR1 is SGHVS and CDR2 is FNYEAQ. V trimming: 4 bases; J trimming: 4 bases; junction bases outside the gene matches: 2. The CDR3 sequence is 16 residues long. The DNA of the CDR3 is TGTGCCAGCAGCTCCGGGACTAGCGGGAGGGCAGATACGCAGTATTTT. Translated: CASSSGTSGRADTQYF.

The CDR3 sequence: CASSELDSAYYNEQFF. The CDR3 DNA follows: TGTGCCAGCAGTGAATTGGATAGCGCGTACTACAATGAGCAGTTCTTC. The chain joins TRBV25-1 to TRBJ2-1; perhaps TRBD2 as D (5 bases). The V end was cut by 1 base, the J end by 3 bases, with 13 bases between. This CDR3 has 16 residues. Germline CDR1 MGHDK, CDR2 SYGVNS.

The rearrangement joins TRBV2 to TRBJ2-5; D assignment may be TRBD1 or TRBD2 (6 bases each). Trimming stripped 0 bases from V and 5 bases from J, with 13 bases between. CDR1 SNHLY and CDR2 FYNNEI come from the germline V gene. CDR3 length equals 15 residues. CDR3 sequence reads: CASSEARGTRETQYF. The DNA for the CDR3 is TGTGCCAGCAGTGAAGCTAGGGGGACTCGGGAGACCCAGTACTTC. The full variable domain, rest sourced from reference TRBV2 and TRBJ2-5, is EPEVTQTPSHQVTQMGQEVILRCVPISNHLYFYWYRQILGQKVEFLVSFYNNEISEKSEIFDDQFSVERPDGSNFTLKIRSTKLEDSAMYFCASSEARGTRETQYFGPGTRLLVL.

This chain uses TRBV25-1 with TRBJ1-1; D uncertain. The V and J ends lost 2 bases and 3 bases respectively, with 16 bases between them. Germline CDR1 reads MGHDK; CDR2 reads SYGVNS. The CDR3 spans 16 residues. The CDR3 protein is CASSEGRAVSDTEAFF. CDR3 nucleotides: TGTGCCAGCAGTGAAGGGAGGGCGGTCTCGGACACTGAAGCTTTCTTT.

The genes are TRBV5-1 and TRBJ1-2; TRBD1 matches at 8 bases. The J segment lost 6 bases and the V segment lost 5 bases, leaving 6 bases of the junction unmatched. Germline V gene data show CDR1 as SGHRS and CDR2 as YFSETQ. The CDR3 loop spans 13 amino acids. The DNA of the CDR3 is TGCGCCAGCAGTTCGACAGGGGAAAATGGCTACACCTTC. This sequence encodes CASSSTGENGYTF.

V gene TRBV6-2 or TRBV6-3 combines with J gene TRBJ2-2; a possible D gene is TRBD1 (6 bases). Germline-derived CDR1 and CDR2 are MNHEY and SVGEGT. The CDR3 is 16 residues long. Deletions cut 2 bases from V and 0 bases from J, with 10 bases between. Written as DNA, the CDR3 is TGTGCCAGCAGTTACGGGCAGGGGTCGAACACCGGGGAGCTGTTTTTT. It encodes CASSYGQGSNTGELFF.

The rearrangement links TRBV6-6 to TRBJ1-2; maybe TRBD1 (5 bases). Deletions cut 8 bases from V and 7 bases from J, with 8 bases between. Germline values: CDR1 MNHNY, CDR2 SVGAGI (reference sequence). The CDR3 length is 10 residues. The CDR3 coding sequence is TGTGCCAGCGGGACGGCTGGCTACACCTTC. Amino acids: CASGTAGYTF.

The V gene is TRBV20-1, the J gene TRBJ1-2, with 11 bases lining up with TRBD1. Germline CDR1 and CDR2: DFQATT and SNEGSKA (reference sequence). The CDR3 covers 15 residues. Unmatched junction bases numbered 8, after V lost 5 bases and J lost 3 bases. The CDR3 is CSASPPGQGDYGYTF. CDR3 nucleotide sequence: TGCAGTGCTTCACCCCCGGGACAGGGGGACTATGGCTACACCTTC.

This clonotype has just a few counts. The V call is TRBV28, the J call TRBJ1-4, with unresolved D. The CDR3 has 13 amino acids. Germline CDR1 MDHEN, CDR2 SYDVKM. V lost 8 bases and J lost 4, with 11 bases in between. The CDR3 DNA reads TGTGCCAGCGGGTCGTCTTATAATGAAAAACTGTTTTTT. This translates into CASGSSYNEKLFF.

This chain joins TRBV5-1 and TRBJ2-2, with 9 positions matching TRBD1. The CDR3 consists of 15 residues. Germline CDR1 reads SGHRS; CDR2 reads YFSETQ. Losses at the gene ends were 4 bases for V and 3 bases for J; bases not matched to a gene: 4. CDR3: CASSEDRGYTGELFF. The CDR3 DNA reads TGCGCCAGCAGCGAAGACAGGGGGTACACCGGGGAGCTGTTTTTT.

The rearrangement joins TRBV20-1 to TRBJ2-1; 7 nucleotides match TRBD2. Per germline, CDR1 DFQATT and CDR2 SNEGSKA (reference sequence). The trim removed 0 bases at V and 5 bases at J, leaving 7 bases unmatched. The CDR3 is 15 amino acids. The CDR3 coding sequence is TGCAGTGCTAGAGATGACCAGCGGGGAGACAATGAGCAGTTCTTC. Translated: CSARDDQRGDNEQFF.

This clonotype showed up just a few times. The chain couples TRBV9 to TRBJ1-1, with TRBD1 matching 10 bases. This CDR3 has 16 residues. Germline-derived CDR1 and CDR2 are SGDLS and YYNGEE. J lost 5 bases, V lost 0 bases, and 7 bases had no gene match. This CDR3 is CASSVGTGGFGTEAFF. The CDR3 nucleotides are TGTGCCAGCAGCGTAGGGACAGGGGGGTTTGGGACTGAAGCTTTCTTT. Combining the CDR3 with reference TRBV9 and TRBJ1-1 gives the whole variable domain DSGVTQTPKHLITATGQRVTLRCSPRSGDLSVYWYQQSLDQGLQFLIQYYNGEERAKGNILERFSAQQFPDLHSELNLSSLELGDSALYFCASSVGTGGFGTEAFFGQGTRLTVV.

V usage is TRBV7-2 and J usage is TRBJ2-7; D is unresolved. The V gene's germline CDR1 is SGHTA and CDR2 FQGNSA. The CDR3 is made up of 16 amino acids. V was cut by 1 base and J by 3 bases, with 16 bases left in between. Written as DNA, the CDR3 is TGTGCCAGCAGCTTAGGAAGCCAACCATCCGTCTACGAGCAGTACTTC. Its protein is CASSLGSQPSVYEQYF.

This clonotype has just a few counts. CDR3 in amino acids: CAWTGTPNEQFF. In nucleotides, the CDR3 is TGTGCCTGGACCGGGACCCCCAATGAGCAGTTCTTC. The chain joins TRBV30 to TRBJ2-1; D possibly matches TRBD1 or TRBD2 (5 bases each). CDR3 length: 12 amino acids. Trimming removed 4 bases at V and 6 bases at J, with 10 bases between. Germline V gene sequence: CDR1 GTSNPN, CDR2 SVGIG (reference sequence).

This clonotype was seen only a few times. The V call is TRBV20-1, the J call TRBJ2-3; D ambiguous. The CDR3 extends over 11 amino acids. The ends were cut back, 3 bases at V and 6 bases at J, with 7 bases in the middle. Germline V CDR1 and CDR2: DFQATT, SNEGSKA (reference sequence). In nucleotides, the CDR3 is TGCAGTGCTAGGATTGGGGATACGCAGTATTTT. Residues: CSARIGDTQYF.

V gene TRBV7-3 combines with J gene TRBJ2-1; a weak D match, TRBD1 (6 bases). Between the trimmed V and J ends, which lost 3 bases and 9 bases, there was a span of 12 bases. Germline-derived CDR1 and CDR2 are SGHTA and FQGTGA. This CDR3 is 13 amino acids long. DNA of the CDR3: TGTGCCAGCAGCTTCATACAGGGAAGTGAGCAGTTCTTC. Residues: CASSFIQGSEQFF. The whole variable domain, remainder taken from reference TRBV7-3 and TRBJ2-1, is GAGVSQTPSNKVTEKGKYVELRCDPISGHTALYWYRQSLGQGPEFLIYFQGTGAADDSGLPNDRFFAVRPEGSVSTLKIQRTERGDSAVYLCASSFIQGSEQFFGPGTRLTVL.

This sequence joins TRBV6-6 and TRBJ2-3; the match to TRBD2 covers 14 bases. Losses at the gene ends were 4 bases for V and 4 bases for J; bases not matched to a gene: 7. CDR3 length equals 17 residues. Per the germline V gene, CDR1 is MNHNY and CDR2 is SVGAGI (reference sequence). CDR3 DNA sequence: TGTGCCAGCAGTTCGGGGACTAGCGGGAGATACCCAGATACGCAGTATTTT. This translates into CASSSGTSGRYPDTQYF.

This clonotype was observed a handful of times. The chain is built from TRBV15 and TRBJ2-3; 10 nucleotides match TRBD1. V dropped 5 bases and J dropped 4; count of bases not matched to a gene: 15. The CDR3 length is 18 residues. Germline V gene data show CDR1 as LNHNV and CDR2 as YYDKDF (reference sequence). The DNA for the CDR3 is TGTGCCACCAGCCCCCTAGGCGGGACAGGGGTTGGAGCAGATACGCAGTATTTT. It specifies CATSPLGGTGVGADTQYF.

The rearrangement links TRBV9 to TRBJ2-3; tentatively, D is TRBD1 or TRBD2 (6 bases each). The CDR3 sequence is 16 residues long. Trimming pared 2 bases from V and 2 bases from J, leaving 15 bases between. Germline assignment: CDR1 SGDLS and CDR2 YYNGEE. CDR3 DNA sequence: TGTGCCAGCAGCGTGGTCCTGGGGGGCCTCACAGATACGCAGTATTTT. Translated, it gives CASSVVLGGLTDTQYF.

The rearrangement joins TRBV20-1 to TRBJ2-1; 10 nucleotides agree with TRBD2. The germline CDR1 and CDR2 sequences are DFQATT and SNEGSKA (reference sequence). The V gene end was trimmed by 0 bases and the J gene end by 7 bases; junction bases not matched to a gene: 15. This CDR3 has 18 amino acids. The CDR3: CSARDPSVTSGRGNEQFF. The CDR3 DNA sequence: TGCAGTGCTAGAGATCCCTCAGTAACCAGCGGGAGGGGAAATGAGCAGTTCTTC.

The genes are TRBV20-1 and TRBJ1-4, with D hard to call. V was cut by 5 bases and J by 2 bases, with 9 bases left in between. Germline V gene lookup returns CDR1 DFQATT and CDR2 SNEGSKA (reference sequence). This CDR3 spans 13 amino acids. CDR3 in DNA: TGCAGTGCTGGACTTCATACTAATGAAAAACTGTTTTTT. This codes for CSAGLHTNEKLFF.

The CDR3 is CASSLRYLVTGDTQYF. CDR3 sequence (DNA): TGTGCCAGCAGCTTAAGATACCTCGTGACGGGGGATACGCAGTATTTT. The chain has TRBV11-2 and TRBJ2-3; TRBD2 is a possible D gene (5 bases). The V and J ends lost 2 bases and 6 bases respectively, with 18 bases between them. CDR3 size: 16 residues. Looked up from germline, CDR1 is SGHAT and CDR2 is FQNNGV.

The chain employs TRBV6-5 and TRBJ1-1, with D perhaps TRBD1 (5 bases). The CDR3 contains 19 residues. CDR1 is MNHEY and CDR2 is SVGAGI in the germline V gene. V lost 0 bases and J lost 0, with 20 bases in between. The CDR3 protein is CASSYSSWWGPSVNTEAFF. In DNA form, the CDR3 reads TGTGCCAGCAGTTACTCGTCCTGGTGGGGCCCCTCGGTGAACACTGAAGCTTTCTTT.